Listed below are T cell receptor beta chains from one sample, sequenced in a study of CD8+ T cells in alopecia areata. Sequencing was performed with immunoSEQ multiplex PCR; in TCRdb, only in-frame clones are kept and a portion is missing. This table has 61,000 or so clones, 95% to 97% appearing once. Sequencing used CD8+ T cells sorted from blood, obtained at week 0. All receptors come from a human donor with alopecia areata. CDR3s include the opening cysteine and the closing phenylalanine or tryptophan. D genes are given only for firm matches.

D	J	length	V	DNA	CDR3
.	TRBJ2-7	18	TRBV7-9	TGTGCCAGCAGCCCCGGGGGCGGTCGGGGCGTGGAATCCTACGAGCAGTACTTC	CASSPGGGRGVESYEQYF
TRBD1	TRBJ2-5	15	TRBV7-2	TGTGCCAGCAGCCCTCCCGAGGGGGCCCAAGAGACCCAGTACTTC	CASSPPEGAQETQYF
TRBD2	TRBJ2-2	16	TRBV4-2	TGTGCCAGCAGCCAGACTAGCGGGGGGGCCGCCGGGGAGCTGTTTTTT	CASSQTSGGAAGELFF
TRBD2	TRBJ2-3	17	TRBV27	TGTGCCAGCAGTTCTGGACTAGCGGGGGGCCCAACAGATACGCAGTATTTT	CASSSGLAGGPTDTQYF
.	TRBJ1-2	18	TRBV13	TGTGCCAGCAGCTTTAACGTTGCGGCAAAAACCGGACAAACACCCTACACCTTC	CASSFNVAAKTGQTPYTF
.	TRBJ2-7	12	TRBV5-6	TGTGCCACCAGCCTGGGCTCCTACGAGCAGTACTTC	CATSLGSYEQYF
TRBD2	TRBJ2-1	17	TRBV4-3	TGCGCCAGCAGCCAAGATACGGCTAGCGGGGCGTACAATGAGCAGTTCTTC	CASSQDTASGAYNEQFF
.	TRBJ2-7	14	TRBV7-6	TGTGCCAGCAGCTTGGGACGGAATGCCTACGAGCAGTACTTC	CASSLGRNAYEQYF
.	TRBJ1-2	16	TRBV18	TGTGCCAGCTCACCTACTGACGCAGGGCTAGGCTATGGCTACACCTTC	CASSPTDAGLGYGYTF
TRBD1	TRBJ1-6	16	TRBV7-6	TGTGCCAGCAGCTTGACTAGGACAGGGCCCAATTCACCCCTCCACTTT	CASSLTRTGPNSPLHF
.	TRBJ2-1	11	TRBV5-4	TGTGCCAGCAGCTTTGGGATTGAGCAGTTCTTC	CASSFGIEQFF
TRBD1	TRBJ2-7	16	TRBV30	TGTGCCTGGAGTGTCTCGACAGGGGGACCCTCCTACGAGCAGTACTTC	CAWSVSTGGPSYEQYF
.	TRBJ2-2	14	TRBV4-3	TGCGCCAGCAGCCAAGCAGAGAACACCGGGGAGCTGTTTTTT	CASSQAENTGELFF